One and the same sample provided the 3 T cell receptor beta chains below, sequenced in a study of blood T cell repertoires in COVID-19. Assay: immunoSEQ multiplex PCR; the TCRdb copy retains only in-frame clones and omits some. This table has tens of thousands of clones, 91% appearing once. The sequenced sample was peripheral blood. The receptors shown here come from a man aged 45 to 65 with acute or convalescent COVID-19.

The genes are TRBV6-6 and TRBJ2-7; a weak D match, TRBD1 (7 bases). Germline CDR1 is MNHNY and CDR2 is SVGAGI (reference sequence). Between the trimmed V and J ends, which lost 6 bases and 6 bases, there was a span of 12 bases. The CDR3 runs to 12 residues. The CDR3 DNA is TGTGCCAGCAGACGACAGGGAGGCGAGCAGTACTTC. Translating gives CASRRQGGEQYF.

The J gene is TRBJ1-2, the V gene TRBV6-4; maybe TRBD1 (5 bases). There are 15 residues in the CDR3. Germline V gene lookup returns CDR1 MRHNA and CDR2 SNTAGT. Trimming stripped 5 bases from V and 4 bases from J, with 17 bases between. CDR3 in DNA: TGTGCCAGCAGTCCCGCCTACGACAGTACCTATGGCTACACCTTC. Its translation is CASSPAYDSTYGYTF.

V is TRBV4-2 and J is TRBJ2-7; no clear D gene. The CDR3 has 13 residues. The germline V gene has CDR1 LGHNA and CDR2 YNFKEQ. Between the trimmed V and J ends, which lost 1 base and 5 bases, there was a span of 9 bases. CDR3 in amino acids: CASSQVAPDEQYF. CDR3 DNA: TGTGCCAGCAGCCAAGTGGCCCCAGACGAGCAGTACTTC.